Listed below are T cell receptor beta chains from one sample, sequenced in a study of vaccination effects on CD4 cells after COVID-19. Clones were sequenced by immunoSEQ multiplex PCR, and TCRdb holds only the in-frame ones, with some missing. The repertoire holds around 45,000 clones, with 70% to 80% as singletons. The antigens these receptors bind are not known. Sequences were derived from CD4+ T cells from PBMCs cultured with SARS-CoV-2 spike peptides, sampled before COVID-19 vaccination. These receptors were obtained from a human donor who received a COVID-19 vaccine. Each CDR3 is given with its conserved first and last residue. A D gene is named only where the DNA matches it firmly. The size of a clone is reported for some rows only, either as once, few or many, or as a class for expanded clones.

d_call: TRBD1; clone_size: -; v_call: TRBV6-5; j_call: TRBJ2-3; cdr3_nt: TGTGCCAGCAGCCAAGACAGGGGATTGGGAAATACGCAGTATTTT; cdr3_aa: CASSQDRGLGNTQYF
d_call: -; clone_size: -; v_call: TRBV6-5; j_call: TRBJ2-2; cdr3_nt: TGTGCCAGCACCCCGACGGCGAACACCGGGGAGCTGTTTTTT; cdr3_aa: CASTPTANTGELFF
d_call: TRBD1; clone_size: -; v_call: TRBV28; j_call: TRBJ1-3; cdr3_nt: TGTGCCAGCAGGTTACAGGGGGCAGGAAACACCATATATTTT; cdr3_aa: CASRLQGAGNTIYF
d_call: -; clone_size: once; v_call: TRBV4-1; j_call: TRBJ2-2; cdr3_nt: TGCGCCAGCAGCCTAGAGGCAGGGACGAACACCGGGGAGCTGTTTTTT; cdr3_aa: CASSLEAGTNTGELFF
d_call: -; clone_size: -; v_call: TRBV25-1; j_call: TRBJ1-4; cdr3_nt: TGTGCCAGCAGTGAATACCGAGGTAGTGAAAAACTGTTTTTT; cdr3_aa: CASSEYRGSEKLFF
d_call: -; clone_size: -; v_call: TRBV2; j_call: TRBJ2-3; cdr3_nt: TGTGCCAGCAGCCTAATTTTACCCACAGATACGCAGTATTTT; cdr3_aa: CASSLILPTDTQYF
d_call: TRBD1; clone_size: -; v_call: TRBV6-6; j_call: TRBJ1-2; cdr3_nt: TGTGCCAGCAGGTCCCCAGGGGGCCCCTCTAACTATGGCTACACCTTC; cdr3_aa: CASRSPGGPSNYGYTF
d_call: -; clone_size: few; v_call: TRBV6-5; j_call: TRBJ1-6; cdr3_nt: TGTGCCAGCACCGGGGGGGCCTATAATTCACCCCTCCACTTT; cdr3_aa: CASTGGAYNSPLHF
d_call: TRBD1; clone_size: few; v_call: TRBV2; j_call: TRBJ1-2; cdr3_nt: TGTGCCAGCAGTCCAACGGGACAGCTTGGCTACACCTTC; cdr3_aa: CASSPTGQLGYTF
d_call: -; clone_size: -; v_call: TRBV9; j_call: TRBJ2-4; cdr3_nt: TGTGCCAGCAGCGACGGGAGACCTGGGGACATTCAGTACTTC; cdr3_aa: CASSDGRPGDIQYF
d_call: TRBD2; clone_size: -; v_call: TRBV6-1; j_call: TRBJ2-2; cdr3_nt: TGTGCCAGCAGTGGGGGGGGACTAGCGGGTGGAAACACCGGGGAGCTGTTTTTT; cdr3_aa: CASSGGGLAGGNTGELFF
d_call: -; clone_size: -; v_call: TRBV3-1/TRBV3-2; j_call: TRBJ2-1; cdr3_nt: TGTGCCAGCAGCCAAGATTCAGGCTTAAATGAGCAGTTCTTC; cdr3_aa: CASSQDSGLNEQFF
d_call: -; clone_size: few; v_call: TRBV24-1; j_call: TRBJ1-5; cdr3_nt: TGTGCATTGGAGGGCAGCCAACTACCTAATAGCAATCAGCCCCAGCATTTT; cdr3_aa: CALEGSQLPNSNQPQHF
d_call: TRBD1; clone_size: -; v_call: TRBV7-9; j_call: TRBJ1-2; cdr3_nt: TGTGCCAGCAGCCAAGGGACAGGGGGTAGCTATGGCTACACCTTC; cdr3_aa: CASSQGTGGSYGYTF
d_call: TRBD2; clone_size: -; v_call: TRBV7-3; j_call: TRBJ2-2; cdr3_nt: TGTGCCAGCAGCTTAAGCCTTAGCGGGGGGCTCGCGAACACCGGGGAGCTGTTTTTT; cdr3_aa: CASSLSLSGGLANTGELFF
d_call: TRBD2; clone_size: -; v_call: TRBV3-1/TRBV3-2; j_call: TRBJ2-4; cdr3_nt: TGTGCCAGCAAGAGCGGGGGGGCGGGAAACATTCAGTACTTC; cdr3_aa: CASKSGGAGNIQYF
d_call: TRBD2; clone_size: -; v_call: TRBV18; j_call: TRBJ2-1; cdr3_nt: TGTGCCAGCTCACCACTGGGTAGCGGGGGGGCCAGCTCCTACAATGAGCAGTTCTTC; cdr3_aa: CASSPLGSGGASSYNEQFF
d_call: -; clone_size: -; v_call: TRBV19; j_call: TRBJ1-1; cdr3_nt: TGTGCCAGTAGTGCGAACACTGAAGCTTTCTTT; cdr3_aa: CASSANTEAFF
d_call: -; clone_size: -; v_call: TRBV7-9; j_call: TRBJ1-2; cdr3_nt: TGTGCCAGCACCCACCTAGGAGGGGACTATGGCTACACCTTC; cdr3_aa: CASTHLGGDYGYTF
d_call: -; clone_size: -; v_call: TRBV3-1/TRBV3-2; j_call: TRBJ1-2; cdr3_nt: TGTGCCAGCAGCCAAGAGAAGGCCGGCTATGGCTACACCTTC; cdr3_aa: CASSQEKAGYGYTF
d_call: TRBD1; clone_size: -; v_call: TRBV2; j_call: TRBJ1-3; cdr3_nt: TGTGCCAGCAGTGGACAGGGGGATGGAAACACCATATATTTT; cdr3_aa: CASSGQGDGNTIYF
d_call: -; clone_size: -; v_call: TRBV27; j_call: TRBJ2-2; cdr3_nt: TGTGCCAGCAGTTTCAGGGACTTCTCCCCCGGGGAGCTGTTTTTT; cdr3_aa: CASSFRDFSPGELFF
d_call: TRBD1; clone_size: few; v_call: TRBV19; j_call: TRBJ2-1; cdr3_nt: TGTGCCAGTAGCCGGACAGGGGAACGTAATGAGCAGTTCTTC; cdr3_aa: CASSRTGERNEQFF
d_call: -; clone_size: -; v_call: TRBV5-4; j_call: TRBJ2-2; cdr3_nt: TGTGCCAGCAGCTCCGGGACACCTAACACCGGGGAGCTGTTTTTT; cdr3_aa: CASSSGTPNTGELFF